This TCR beta chain emerged from a study of molecular identifiers for immune sequencing clone quantification. Germline CDR1 and CDR2: MNHEY and SMNVEV (reference sequence). The CDR3 length is 14 residues. The J segment lost 3 bases and the V segment lost 6 bases, leaving 8 bases of the junction unmatched. Sorted cells numbering about 20,000 to 1,000,000, with 10%, 30% or 50% RNA, yielded the naive CD8 libraries. The authors sorted naive CD8 T cells as CD8+CD4-CCR7+CD45RA+. There are many counts of this clonotype. As yet, its antigen is unknown. Bulk libraries came from a prior protocol with listed TCR primers. TCRdb analysed the PCR reads with MiXCR anew, one entry per CDR3 protein. The repertoire consists of some 580,000 distinct CDR3 sequences, with roughly 25% occurring once and the leading ten covering 0.7% to 0.95%. Overall study results and limits: The study reportedly detected spiked Jurkat TCR RNA from one cell among approximately 1 million naive cells.

The J gene is TRBJ2-7, the V gene TRBV27; 7 nucleotides line up with TRBD1. This TCR was recovered from a human donor in good health. Some libraries in this study had Jurkat cell RNA spiked in. The sequenced sample was naive CD8+ T cells from blood, with Jurkat cell RNA spiked in. Subset noted: FACS-sorted CD8+CD4-CCR7+CD45RA+ naive T cells. Written as DNA, the CDR3 is TGTGCCAGCAGCATGGGACAGAACTTCTACGAGCAGTACTTC. Its translation: CASSMGQNFYEQYF.